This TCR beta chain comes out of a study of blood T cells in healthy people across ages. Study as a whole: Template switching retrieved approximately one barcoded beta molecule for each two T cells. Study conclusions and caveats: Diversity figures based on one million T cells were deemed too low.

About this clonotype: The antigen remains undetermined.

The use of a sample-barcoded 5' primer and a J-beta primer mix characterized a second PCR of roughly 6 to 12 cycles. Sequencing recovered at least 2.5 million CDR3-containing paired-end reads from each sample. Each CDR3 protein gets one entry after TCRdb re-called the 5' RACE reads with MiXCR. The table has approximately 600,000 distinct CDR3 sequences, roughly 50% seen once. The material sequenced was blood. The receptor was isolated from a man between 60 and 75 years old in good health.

This chain's CDR3 is CASSYGLQGRNSPLHF. The CDR3 DNA is TGTGCCAGCAGTTATGGGCTACAGGGCCGGAATTCACCCCTCCACTTT. The chain has TRBV6-5 and TRBJ1-6; possible D gene TRBD1, 6 bases. The CDR3 length is 16 residues. The germline V and J ends were trimmed by 3 bases and 7 bases, with 16 bases remaining between them. Germline V gene lookup returns CDR1 MNHEY and CDR2 SVGAGI.